Listed below are T cell receptor beta chains from one sample, sequenced in a study of blood T cell repertoires in COVID-19. Measured with immunoSEQ multiplex PCR; TCRdb has only the in-frame clones, and not every one. Here the sample spans a few hundred thousand clones, around 90% being singletons. The sample consisted of peripheral blood. The receptors originated from a woman aged 40 to 50 with COVID-19, enrolled during active disease. Both conserved end residues are part of each CDR3. Each record gives: J gene, clone size, D gene, V gene, CDR3 DNA, CDR3 protein. The D gene is left open where the match is weak. Rows may omit the clone size; those that give it use once, few, many or a size class.

j_call: TRBJ2-6
clone_size: .
d_call: .
v_call: TRBV2
cdr3_nt: TGTGGGGGTCGGGGCTCTGGGGCCAACGTCCTGACTTTC
cdr3_aa: CGGRGSGANVLTF

j_call: TRBJ2-3
clone_size: .
d_call: .
v_call: TRBV18
cdr3_nt: TGTGCCAGCTCACCCACAGGAGCAGATACGCAGTATTTT
cdr3_aa: CASSPTGADTQYF

j_call: TRBJ2-5
clone_size: .
d_call: .
v_call: TRBV29-1
cdr3_nt: TGCAGCGTTGAAGATGGCAGGGGTTCAGAGACCCAGTACTTC
cdr3_aa: CSVEDGRGSETQYF

j_call: TRBJ1-2
clone_size: .
d_call: .
v_call: TRBV18
cdr3_nt: TGTGCCAGCTCACCTACCCCAGCTAACTATGGCTACACCTTC
cdr3_aa: CASSPTPANYGYTF

j_call: TRBJ2-2
clone_size: .
d_call: TRBD1
v_call: TRBV5-1
cdr3_nt: TGCGCCAGCAGCTTTCAGGGGGTAGACACCGGGGAGCTGTTTTTT
cdr3_aa: CASSFQGVDTGELFF

j_call: TRBJ2-7
clone_size: .
d_call: TRBD2
v_call: TRBV19
cdr3_nt: TGTGCCAGTAGTATGGGACTAGCTGTCTACGAGCAGTACTTC
cdr3_aa: CASSMGLAVYEQYF

j_call: TRBJ2-1
clone_size: .
d_call: TRBD1
v_call: TRBV6-2/TRBV6-3
cdr3_nt: TGTGCCAGCAGTAGGGACAGTTACAATGAGCAGTTCTTC
cdr3_aa: CASSRDSYNEQFF

j_call: TRBJ2-1
clone_size: .
d_call: .
v_call: TRBV6-2/TRBV6-3
cdr3_nt: TGTGCCAGCAGTTACGAGCAGGAGGGTTTCTACAATGAGCAGTTCTTC
cdr3_aa: CASSYEQEGFYNEQFF

j_call: TRBJ1-5
clone_size: .
d_call: TRBD1
v_call: TRBV19
cdr3_nt: TGTGCCAGTAGTATAGATGGGACAGGGGCCAATCAGCCCCAGCATTTT
cdr3_aa: CASSIDGTGANQPQHF

j_call: TRBJ1-6
clone_size: .
d_call: .
v_call: TRBV18
cdr3_nt: TGTGCCAGCACGTACGAGAATAATTCACCCCTCCACTTT
cdr3_aa: CASTYENNSPLHF

j_call: TRBJ2-2
clone_size: .
d_call: .
v_call: TRBV10-3
cdr3_nt: TGTGCCATCGGGCTTAGGCAGTTAAACACCGGGGAGCTGTTTTTT
cdr3_aa: CAIGLRQLNTGELFF

j_call: TRBJ1-2
clone_size: .
d_call: .
v_call: TRBV7-2
cdr3_nt: TGTGCCAGCAGCTTAAAGCAGGTGAATTATGGCTACACCTTC
cdr3_aa: CASSLKQVNYGYTF

j_call: TRBJ2-2
clone_size: .
d_call: .
v_call: TRBV14
cdr3_nt: TGTGCCAGCAGCCAAGACCCAGGGTCCGGGGAGCTGTTTTTT
cdr3_aa: CASSQDPGSGELFF

j_call: TRBJ2-2
clone_size: .
d_call: TRBD2
v_call: TRBV19
cdr3_nt: TGTGCCAGTAGTATAGGAACGAGCGGGAGGGCCGGGGAGCTGTTTTTT
cdr3_aa: CASSIGTSGRAGELFF

j_call: TRBJ1-2
clone_size: few
d_call: TRBD1
v_call: TRBV18
cdr3_nt: TGTGCCAGCTCACCTATTTCTACAGGGGTCGGCTATGGCTACACCTTC
cdr3_aa: CASSPISTGVGYGYTF

j_call: TRBJ1-2
clone_size: few
d_call: .
v_call: TRBV5-1
cdr3_nt: TGCGCCAGCAGCCCCGAGGCAGGGCACTATGGCTACACCTTC
cdr3_aa: CASSPEAGHYGYTF

j_call: TRBJ2-7
clone_size: once
d_call: TRBD2
v_call: TRBV4-1
cdr3_nt: TGCGCCAGCAGCCAACTCGACCGGGGGGGGTACGAGCAGTACTTC
cdr3_aa: CASSQLDRGGYEQYF

j_call: TRBJ2-7
clone_size: once
d_call: .
v_call: TRBV18
cdr3_nt: TGTGCCAGCTCGCACCGAGAAATCACCTACGAGCAGTACTTC
cdr3_aa: CASSHREITYEQYF

j_call: TRBJ1-1
clone_size: .
d_call: .
v_call: TRBV6-6
cdr3_nt: TGTGCCAGCAACGACAGAGTGAACACTGAAGCTTTCTTT
cdr3_aa: CASNDRVNTEAFF

j_call: TRBJ2-7
clone_size: .
d_call: TRBD1
v_call: TRBV19
cdr3_nt: TGTGCCAGTAGTGACAGGGGGTACGAGCAGTACTTC
cdr3_aa: CASSDRGYEQYF

j_call: TRBJ2-7
clone_size: .
d_call: TRBD2
v_call: TRBV4-3
cdr3_nt: TGCGCCAGCAGCCAAGGGACTAGCCCGAGTAGTTCCTACGAGCAGTACTTC
cdr3_aa: CASSQGTSPSSSYEQYF

j_call: TRBJ1-6
clone_size: .
d_call: .
v_call: TRBV27
cdr3_nt: TGTGCCAGCAGTTTACTGTTAAATAATTCACCCCTCCACTTT
cdr3_aa: CASSLLLNNSPLHF

j_call: TRBJ1-1
clone_size: .
d_call: .
v_call: TRBV28
cdr3_nt: TGTGCCAGCAGATCGGCGGGGGTACGAAACACTGAAGCTTTCTTT
cdr3_aa: CASRSAGVRNTEAFF

j_call: TRBJ2-2
clone_size: once
d_call: .
v_call: TRBV7-2
cdr3_nt: TGTGCCAGCAGCAACATCAACAGATTTTGGAACACCGGGGAGCTGTTTTTT
cdr3_aa: CASSNINRFWNTGELFF

j_call: TRBJ2-7
clone_size: .
d_call: .
v_call: TRBV6-1
cdr3_nt: TGTGCCAGCAGTGAAGCCGGACACGGAGTTACCGAGCAGTACTTC
cdr3_aa: CASSEAGHGVTEQYF

j_call: TRBJ1-1
clone_size: .
d_call: .
v_call: TRBV4-1
cdr3_nt: TGCGCCAGCAGCCAAGGCTACTTGAACACTGAAGCTTTCTTT
cdr3_aa: CASSQGYLNTEAFF

j_call: TRBJ1-2
clone_size: few
d_call: .
v_call: TRBV7-2
cdr3_nt: TGTGCCAGCAGCTCCCCTTATGGCCTGAATGGCTACACCTTC
cdr3_aa: CASSSPYGLNGYTF

j_call: TRBJ2-1
clone_size: few
d_call: TRBD1
v_call: TRBV19
cdr3_nt: TGTGCCAGTAGTCCGAGACAGGGAGTCAATGAGCAGTTCTTC
cdr3_aa: CASSPRQGVNEQFF

j_call: TRBJ1-2
clone_size: .
d_call: TRBD1
v_call: TRBV20-1
cdr3_nt: TGCAGTGCTAGTCTTCCCGGGACAGGGGGAAGTAACTATGGCTACACCTTC
cdr3_aa: CSASLPGTGGSNYGYTF

j_call: TRBJ2-3
clone_size: .
d_call: .
v_call: TRBV7-2
cdr3_nt: TGTGCCAGCAGCTTAGCTGCGGGGGCCTTCACAGATACGCAGTATTTT
cdr3_aa: CASSLAAGAFTDTQYF

j_call: TRBJ2-1
clone_size: .
d_call: TRBD2
v_call: TRBV27
cdr3_nt: TGTGCCAGCAGTTCTACTAGCGGGAGGGACTACAATGAGCAGTTCTTC
cdr3_aa: CASSSTSGRDYNEQFF

j_call: TRBJ2-3
clone_size: .
d_call: TRBD2
v_call: TRBV9
cdr3_nt: TGTGCCAGCAGCGTAGAATCGGGACTAGGTAGCACAGATACGCAGTATTTT
cdr3_aa: CASSVESGLGSTDTQYF

j_call: TRBJ1-4
clone_size: .
d_call: .
v_call: TRBV10-3
cdr3_nt: TGTGCCGCCGGGAAGGGTGAAAAACTGTTTTTT
cdr3_aa: CAAGKGEKLFF

j_call: TRBJ1-2
clone_size: .
d_call: .
v_call: TRBV30
cdr3_nt: TGTGCCTGGAGTGTATCTCTCTATGGCTACACCTTC
cdr3_aa: CAWSVSLYGYTF

j_call: TRBJ2-2
clone_size: .
d_call: .
v_call: TRBV29-1
cdr3_nt: TGCAGCGCCGACGCAGGGAACACCGGGGAGCTGTTTTTT
cdr3_aa: CSADAGNTGELFF

j_call: TRBJ1-3
clone_size: .
d_call: .
v_call: TRBV24-1
cdr3_nt: TGTGCCACCAGTGACAACGGACAATCTGGAAACACCATATATTTT
cdr3_aa: CATSDNGQSGNTIYF

j_call: TRBJ2-3
clone_size: .
d_call: TRBD2
v_call: TRBV11-2
cdr3_nt: TGTGCCAGCAGCTTCATTAGCGGGGGCCACGCAGATACGCAGTATTTT
cdr3_aa: CASSFISGGHADTQYF

j_call: TRBJ2-4
clone_size: .
d_call: .
v_call: TRBV30
cdr3_nt: TGTGCCTGGAGTGTCGGTACAGGGCCGGACATTCAGTACTTC
cdr3_aa: CAWSVGTGPDIQYF

j_call: TRBJ1-3
clone_size: .
d_call: TRBD1
v_call: TRBV30
cdr3_nt: TGTGCCTGGAGTGCAAGAGTGGACAGGGCTGGAAACACCATATATTTT
cdr3_aa: CAWSARVDRAGNTIYF

j_call: TRBJ1-3
clone_size: .
d_call: .
v_call: TRBV2
cdr3_nt: TGTGCCAGCAGTGAGTTAGCAGCGAGCTCTGGAAACACCATATATTTT
cdr3_aa: CASSELAASSGNTIYF

j_call: TRBJ2-2
clone_size: .
d_call: .
v_call: TRBV3-1/TRBV3-2
cdr3_nt: TGTGCCAGCAGCCGAGGGATGATGGACACCGGGGAGCTGTTTTTT
cdr3_aa: CASSRGMMDTGELFF

j_call: TRBJ2-1
clone_size: .
d_call: TRBD2
v_call: TRBV5-1
cdr3_nt: TGCGCCAGCAGCTTCCCTAGCGGGAACAATGAGCAGTTCTTC
cdr3_aa: CASSFPSGNNEQFF

j_call: TRBJ2-3
clone_size: .
d_call: TRBD2
v_call: TRBV13
cdr3_nt: TGTGCCAGCAGCTTAGTGGGCAGCGGGGGCACAGATACGCAGTATTTT
cdr3_aa: CASSLVGSGGTDTQYF

j_call: TRBJ1-6
clone_size: .
d_call: TRBD1
v_call: TRBV18
cdr3_nt: TGTGCCAGCTCATCCGGGACAGGGGGCACTAAATCACCCCTCCACTTT
cdr3_aa: CASSSGTGGTKSPLHF

j_call: TRBJ2-1
clone_size: .
d_call: TRBD1
v_call: TRBV13
cdr3_nt: TGTGCCAGCAGCCCCCAAGGACAGGTCACCAACAATGAGCAGTTCTTC
cdr3_aa: CASSPQGQVTNNEQFF

j_call: TRBJ1-1
clone_size: .
d_call: .
v_call: TRBV11-2
cdr3_nt: TGTGCCAGCAGCCAGTACGTGGGGGCGACAAACACTGAAGCTTTCTTT
cdr3_aa: CASSQYVGATNTEAFF

j_call: TRBJ2-7
clone_size: .
d_call: .
v_call: TRBV3-1/TRBV3-2
cdr3_nt: TGTGCCAGCAGCCAAGTAGTCGCCTACGAGCAGTACTTC
cdr3_aa: CASSQVVAYEQYF

j_call: TRBJ1-1
clone_size: .
d_call: .
v_call: TRBV4-1
cdr3_nt: TGCGCCCGCAGCCTCCGGGGGGGGGCGGACACTGAAGCTTTCTTT
cdr3_aa: CARSLRGGADTEAFF

j_call: TRBJ1-2
clone_size: .
d_call: TRBD1
v_call: TRBV6-5
cdr3_nt: TGTGCCAGCAGTTACTCGACGGGACAGGGGGCGCCCGGCTACACCTTC
cdr3_aa: CASSYSTGQGAPGYTF

j_call: TRBJ1-6
clone_size: few
d_call: TRBD1
v_call: TRBV19
cdr3_nt: TGTGCCAGTAGTTCCATGACAGGGTCCTTGGGGGCCCTCCACTTT
cdr3_aa: CASSSMTGSLGALHF

j_call: TRBJ2-2
clone_size: .
d_call: .
v_call: TRBV3-1/TRBV3-2
cdr3_nt: TGTGCCAGCAGCCTGAAATTTCGGTGGGGCGGAACAATTAACACCGGGGAGCTGTTTTTT
cdr3_aa: CASSLKFRWGGTINTGELFF

j_call: TRBJ2-7
clone_size: .
d_call: .
v_call: TRBV27
cdr3_nt: TGTGCCAGCAGTCACCGCGGGGCAGGGAGGTACGAGCAGTACTTC
cdr3_aa: CASSHRGAGRYEQYF